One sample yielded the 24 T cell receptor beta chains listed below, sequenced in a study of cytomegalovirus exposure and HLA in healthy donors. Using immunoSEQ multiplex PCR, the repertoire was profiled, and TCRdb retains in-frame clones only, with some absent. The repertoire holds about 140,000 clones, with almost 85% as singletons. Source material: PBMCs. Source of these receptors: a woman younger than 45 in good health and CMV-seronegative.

The CDR3 here is CASSSAFLTGVNTEAFF. CDR3 nucleotide sequence: TGCGCCAGCAGCTCCGCCTTTTTGACAGGGGTGAACACTGAAGCTTTCTTT. The chain has TRBV5-1 and TRBJ1-1; 8 bases align to TRBD1. The CDR3 contains 17 residues. CDR1 and CDR2 from the germline V gene are SGHRS and YFSETQ. Losses at the gene ends were 3 bases for V and 0 bases for J; bases not matched to a gene: 10. The variable domain in full, with the rest retrieved from reference TRBV5-1 and TRBJ1-1, is KAGVTQTPRYLIKTRGQQVTLSCSPISGHRSVSWYQQTPGQGLQFLFEYFSETQRNKGNFPGRFSGRQFSNSRSEMNVSTLELGDSALYLCASSSAFLTGVNTEAFFGQGTRLTVV.

The DNA of the CDR3 is TGTGCCAGCAGCTCGGGACAGGGTAGGGACAATGAGCAGTTCTTC. It encodes CASSSGQGRDNEQFF. The gene calls are TRBV7-3 and TRBJ2-1, with 9 bases fitting TRBD1. This CDR3 contains 15 residues. V shed 4 bases and J 5 bases; nucleotides not matched to a gene: 6. CDR1 and CDR2 from the germline V gene are SGHTA and FQGTGA.

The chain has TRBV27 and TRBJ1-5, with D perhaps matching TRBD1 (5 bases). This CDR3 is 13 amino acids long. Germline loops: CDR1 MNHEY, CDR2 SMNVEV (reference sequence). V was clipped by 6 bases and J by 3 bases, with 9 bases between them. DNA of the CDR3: TGTGCCAGCAGGCTCAGGGACAATCAGCCCCAGCATTTT. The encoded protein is CASRLRDNQPQHF.

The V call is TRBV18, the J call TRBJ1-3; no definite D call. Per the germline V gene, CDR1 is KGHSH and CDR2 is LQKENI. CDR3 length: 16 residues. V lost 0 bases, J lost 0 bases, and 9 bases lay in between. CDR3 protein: CASSPPGAYSGNTIYF. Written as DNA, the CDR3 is TGTGCCAGCTCACCACCGGGAGCATACTCTGGAAACACCATATATTTT.

CDR3 amino acids: CASSRTIVTEAFF. The CDR3 bases are TGTGCCAGCAGCCGGACAATCGTCACTGAAGCTTTCTTT. The chain employs TRBV5-6 and TRBJ1-1, with a weak D call TRBD1 (5 bases). The V end was cut by 4 bases, the J end by 4 bases, with 11 bases between. The CDR3 is 13 amino acids. From germline, CDR1 is SGHDT and CDR2 YYEEEE.

The CDR3 DNA sequence: TGCGCCAGCAGCATAACTCAGCGGGGGGGTCTCGAGACCCAGTACTTC. This codes for CASSITQRGGLETQYF. This sequence joins TRBV5-1 and TRBJ2-5; 10 bases fit TRBD2. J lost 5 bases, V lost 4 bases, and 11 bases had no gene match. Germline CDR1 and CDR2: SGHRS and YFSETQ. The CDR3 is 16 amino acids. The entire variable domain, with the rest obtained from reference TRBV5-1 and TRBJ2-5, is as follows: KAGVTQTPRYLIKTRGQQVTLSCSPISGHRSVSWYQQTPGQGLQFLFEYFSETQRNKGNFPGRFSGRQFSNSRSEMNVSTLELGDSALYLCASSITQRGGLETQYFGPGTRLLVL.

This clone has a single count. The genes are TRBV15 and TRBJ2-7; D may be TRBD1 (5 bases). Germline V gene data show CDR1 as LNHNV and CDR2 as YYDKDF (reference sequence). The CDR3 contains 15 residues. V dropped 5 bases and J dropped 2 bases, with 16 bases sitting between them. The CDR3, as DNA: TGTGCCACCAGCCGCACATCAACAGGCGCCTACGAGCAGTACTTC. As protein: CATSRTSTGAYEQYF. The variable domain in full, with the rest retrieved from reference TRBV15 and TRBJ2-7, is DAMVIQNPRYQVTQFGKPVTLSCSQTLNHNVMYWYQQKSSQAPKLLFHYYDKDFNNEADTPDNFQSRRPNTSFCFLDIRSPGLGDTAMYLCATSRTSTGAYEQYFGPGTRLTVT.

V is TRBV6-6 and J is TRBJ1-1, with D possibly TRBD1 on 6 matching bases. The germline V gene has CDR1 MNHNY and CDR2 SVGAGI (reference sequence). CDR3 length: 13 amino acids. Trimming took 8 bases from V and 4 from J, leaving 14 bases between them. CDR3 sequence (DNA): TGTGCCAGCCATATAACAGGGAGCACTGAAGCTTTCTTT. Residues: CASHITGSTEAFF.

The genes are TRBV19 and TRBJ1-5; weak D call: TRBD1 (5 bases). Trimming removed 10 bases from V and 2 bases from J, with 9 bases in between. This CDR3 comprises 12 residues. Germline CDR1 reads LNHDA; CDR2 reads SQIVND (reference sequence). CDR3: CATRGGNQPQHF. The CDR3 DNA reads TGTGCCACCCGGGGGGGCAATCAGCCCCAGCATTTT.

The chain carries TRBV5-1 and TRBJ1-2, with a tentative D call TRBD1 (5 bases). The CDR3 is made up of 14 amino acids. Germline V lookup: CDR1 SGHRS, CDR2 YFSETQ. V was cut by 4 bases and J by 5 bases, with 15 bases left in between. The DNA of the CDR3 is TGCGCCAGCAGCCCGGAGGGCAGGGAGTATGGCTACACCTTC. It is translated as CASSPEGREYGYTF. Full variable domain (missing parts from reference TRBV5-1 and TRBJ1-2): KAGVTQTPRYLIKTRGQQVTLSCSPISGHRSVSWYQQTPGQGLQFLFEYFSETQRNKGNFPGRFSGRQFSNSRSEMNVSTLELGDSALYLCASSPEGREYGYTFGSGTRLTVV.

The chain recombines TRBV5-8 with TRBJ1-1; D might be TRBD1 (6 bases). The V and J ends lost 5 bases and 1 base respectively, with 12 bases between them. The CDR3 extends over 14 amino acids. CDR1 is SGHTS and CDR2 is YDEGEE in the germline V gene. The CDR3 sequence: CASSGGAGNTEAFF. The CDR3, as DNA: TGTGCCAGCAGTGGGGGCGCGGGGAACACTGAAGCTTTCTTT.

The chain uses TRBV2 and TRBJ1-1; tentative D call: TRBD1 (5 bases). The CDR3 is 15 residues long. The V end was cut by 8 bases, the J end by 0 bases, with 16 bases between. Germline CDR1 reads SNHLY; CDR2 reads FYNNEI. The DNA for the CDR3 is TGTGCCAGCGAGCGGGGAGGGGCCTTGAACACTGAAGCTTTCTTT. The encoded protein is CASERGGALNTEAFF.

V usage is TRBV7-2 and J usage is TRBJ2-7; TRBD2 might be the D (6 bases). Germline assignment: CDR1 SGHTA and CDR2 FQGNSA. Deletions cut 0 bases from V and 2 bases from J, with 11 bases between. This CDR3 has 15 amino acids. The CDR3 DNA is TGTGCCAGCAGCTTAGCGTCGGAGGGAACCTACGAGCAGTACTTC. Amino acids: CASSLASEGTYEQYF.

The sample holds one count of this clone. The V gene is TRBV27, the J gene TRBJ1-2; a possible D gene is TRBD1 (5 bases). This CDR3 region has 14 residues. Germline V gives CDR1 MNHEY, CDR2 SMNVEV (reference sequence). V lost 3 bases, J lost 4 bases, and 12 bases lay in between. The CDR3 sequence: CASSFNKGLYGYTF. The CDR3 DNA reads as TGTGCCAGCAGTTTCAATAAGGGGCTCTATGGCTACACCTTC.

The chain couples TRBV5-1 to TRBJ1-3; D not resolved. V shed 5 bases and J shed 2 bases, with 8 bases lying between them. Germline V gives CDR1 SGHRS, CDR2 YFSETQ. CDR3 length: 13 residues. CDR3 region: CASRSVPGNTIYF. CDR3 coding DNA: TGCGCCAGCAGATCAGTACCTGGAAACACCATATATTTT. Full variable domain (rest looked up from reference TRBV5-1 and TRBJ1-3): KAGVTQTPRYLIKTRGQQVTLSCSPISGHRSVSWYQQTPGQGLQFLFEYFSETQRNKGNFPGRFSGRQFSNSRSEMNVSTLELGDSALYLCASRSVPGNTIYFGEGSWLTVV.

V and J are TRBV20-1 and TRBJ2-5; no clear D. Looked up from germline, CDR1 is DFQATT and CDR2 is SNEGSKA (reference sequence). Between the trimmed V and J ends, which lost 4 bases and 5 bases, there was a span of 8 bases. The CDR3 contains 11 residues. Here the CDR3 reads CSATDMETQYF. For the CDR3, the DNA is TGCAGTGCTACCGACATGGAGACCCAGTACTTC.

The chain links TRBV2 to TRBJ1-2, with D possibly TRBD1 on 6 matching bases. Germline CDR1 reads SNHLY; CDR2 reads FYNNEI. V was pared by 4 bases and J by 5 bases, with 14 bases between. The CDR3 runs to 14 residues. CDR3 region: CASSGTEPRYGYTF. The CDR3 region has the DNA TGTGCCAGCAGTGGGACAGAACCGAGGTATGGCTACACCTTC.

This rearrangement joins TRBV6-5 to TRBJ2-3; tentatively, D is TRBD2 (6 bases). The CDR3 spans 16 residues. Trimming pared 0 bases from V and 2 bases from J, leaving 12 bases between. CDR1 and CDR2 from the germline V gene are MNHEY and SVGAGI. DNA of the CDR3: TGTGCCAGCAGTTACTCGCCCGGGAGCCACACAGATACGCAGTATTTT. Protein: CASSYSPGSHTDTQYF.

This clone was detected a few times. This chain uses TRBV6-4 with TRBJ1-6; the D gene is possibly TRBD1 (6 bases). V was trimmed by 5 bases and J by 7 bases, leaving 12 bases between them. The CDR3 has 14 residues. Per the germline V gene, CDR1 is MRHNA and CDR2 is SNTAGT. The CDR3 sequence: CASSIQGSNSPLHF. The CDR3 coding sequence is TGTGCCAGCAGTATACAGGGATCGAATTCACCCCTCCACTTT.

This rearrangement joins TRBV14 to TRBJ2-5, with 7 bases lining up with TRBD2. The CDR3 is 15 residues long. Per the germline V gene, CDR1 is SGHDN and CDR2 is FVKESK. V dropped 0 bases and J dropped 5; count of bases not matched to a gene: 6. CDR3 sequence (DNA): TGTGCCAGCAGCCAAGATTCGGGGAGGGTTGAGACCCAGTACTTC. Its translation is CASSQDSGRVETQYF.

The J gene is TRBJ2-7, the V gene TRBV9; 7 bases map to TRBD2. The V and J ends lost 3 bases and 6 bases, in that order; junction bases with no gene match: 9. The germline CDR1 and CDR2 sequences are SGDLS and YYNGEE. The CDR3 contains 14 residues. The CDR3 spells CASSGLSGGGEQYF. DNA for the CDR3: TGTGCCAGCAGCGGACTTAGTGGGGGGGGCGAGCAGTACTTC.

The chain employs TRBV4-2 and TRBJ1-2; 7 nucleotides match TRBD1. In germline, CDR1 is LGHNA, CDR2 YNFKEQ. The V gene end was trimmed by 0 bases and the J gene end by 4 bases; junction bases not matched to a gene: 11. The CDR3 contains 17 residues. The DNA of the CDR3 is TGTGCCAGCAGCCAAGATGCTATGACAGGGTGGGTCTATGGCTACACCTTC. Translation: CASSQDAMTGWVYGYTF.

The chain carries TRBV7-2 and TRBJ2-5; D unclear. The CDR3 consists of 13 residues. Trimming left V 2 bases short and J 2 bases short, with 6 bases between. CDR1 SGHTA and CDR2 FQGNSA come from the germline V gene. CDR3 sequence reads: CASSLIRQETQYF. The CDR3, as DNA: TGTGCCAGCAGCTTAATCAGACAAGAGACCCAGTACTTC. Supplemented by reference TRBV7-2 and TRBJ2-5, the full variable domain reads GAGVSQSPSNKVTEKGKDVELRCDPISGHTALYWYRQSLGQGLEFLIYFQGNSAPDKSGLPSDRFSAERTGGSVSTLTIQRTQQEDSAVYLCASSLIRQETQYFGPGTRLLVL.

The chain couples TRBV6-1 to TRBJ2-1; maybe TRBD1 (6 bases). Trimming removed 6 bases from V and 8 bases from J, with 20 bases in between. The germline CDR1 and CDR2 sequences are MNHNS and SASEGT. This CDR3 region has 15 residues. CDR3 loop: CASRGRDTRFDEQFF. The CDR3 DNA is TGTGCCAGCAGGGGCCGGGACACGCGGTTCGATGAGCAGTTCTTC.